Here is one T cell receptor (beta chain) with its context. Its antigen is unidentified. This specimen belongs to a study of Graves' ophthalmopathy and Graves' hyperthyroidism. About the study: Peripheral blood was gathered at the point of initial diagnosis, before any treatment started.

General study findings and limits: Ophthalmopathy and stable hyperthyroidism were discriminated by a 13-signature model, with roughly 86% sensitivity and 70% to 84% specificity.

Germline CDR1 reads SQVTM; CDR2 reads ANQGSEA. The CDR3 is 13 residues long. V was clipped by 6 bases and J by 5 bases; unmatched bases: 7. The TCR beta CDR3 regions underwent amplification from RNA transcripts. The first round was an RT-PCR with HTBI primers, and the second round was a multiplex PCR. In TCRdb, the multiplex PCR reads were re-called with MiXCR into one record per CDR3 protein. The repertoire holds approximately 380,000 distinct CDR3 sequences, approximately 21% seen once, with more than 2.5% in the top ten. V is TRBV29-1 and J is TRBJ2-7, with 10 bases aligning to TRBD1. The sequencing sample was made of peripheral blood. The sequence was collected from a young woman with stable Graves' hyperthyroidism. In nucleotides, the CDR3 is TGCAGCGTACTGGACAGGGGGAAGGACGAGCAGTACTTC. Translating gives CSVLDRGKDEQYF.